The clone carrying this TCR beta chain was seen a few times. The repertoire was sequenced with immunoSEQ multiplex PCR; TCRdb's copy has only in-frame clones and lacks some. Seen here are fewer than 95,000 clones, 75% to 90% observed once, and the top ten hold 8.5%. Time point specified: after dendritic cell vaccination, including at tumor progression/relapse. PBMC were collected before vaccination, two weeks after the third vaccination, and at progression. The data were obtained in a study of glioma-infiltrating T cells after dendritic cell vaccination. Study summary: Monocyte-derived dendritic cells, cultured 6 to 8 days with IL-4 and GM-CSF, were pulsed with autologous tumor lysate.

V trimming: 2 bases; J trimming: 7 bases; junction bases outside the gene matches: 8. The CDR3 sequence is 16 residues long. Germline loops: CDR1 MDHEN, CDR2 SYDVKM. This TCR was recovered from a human donor with glioblastoma. The sample consisted of blood, taken after dendritic cell vaccination. The V gene is TRBV28, the J gene TRBJ1-1; TRBD1 aligns across 12 bases. CDR3 amino acids: CASSLGTGGRLNEAFF. In nucleotides, the CDR3 is TGTGCCAGCAGTTTAGGGACAGGGGGCAGGCTTAATGAAGCTTTCTTT.